This TCR beta chain was found in a study of cytomegalovirus exposure and HLA in healthy donors. Germline V gene sequence: CDR1 SGHNT, CDR2 YYREEE (reference sequence). Trimming took off 1 base at V and 2 bases at J, with 10 bases between the two ends. The CDR3 loop spans 14 amino acids. The PCR employed 60 Vbeta primers together with 13 Jbeta primers. Profiling relied on immunoSEQ multiplex PCR, and the TCRdb table lists in-frame clones only, not all of them. The table includes about 140,000 clones, about 84% detected once. The chain couples TRBV5-4 to TRBJ2-7, with D maybe TRBD2 (5 bases). What was sequenced was PBMCs. The sequence was collected from a man in his fifties in good health and CMV-seronegative. CDR3 bases: TGTGCCAGCAGCTTGACTAGTACCACCTACGAGCAGTACTTC. Translation gives CASSLTSTTYEQYF.